This TCR beta chain was retrieved from a study of blood T cell repertoires in COVID-19. At the level of the study: The United States, Italy and Spain provided the acute and convalescent COVID-19 samples. PBMCs, B-cell-depleted T cells, or T cells provided the cDNA or gDNA that made up the material.

In the original processing: Amplification of reference gene primers was used by the study to estimate nucleated cell counts. This table comes from immunoSEQ multiplex PCR, and its TCRdb copy is limited to in-frame clones, with some not included. The V and J calls and clone size are taken from that table; D and trimming were inferred from the DNA. The sample carries some 150,000 clones, about 86% recorded once. Trimming removed 2 bases at V and 8 bases at J, with 17 bases between. Germline V gene lookup returns CDR1 SGHTA and CDR2 FQGTGA. This CDR3 has 15 residues. The receptor comes from a man between 70 and 80 years old with acute or convalescent COVID-19. The sequenced material came from peripheral blood. This chain connects TRBV7-3 to TRBJ2-3; TRBD1 might be the D (6 bases). The CDR3 here is CASSLSGTTTLTQYF. CDR3 in DNA: TGTGCCAGCAGCTTATCCGGGACAACTACCCTTACGCAGTATTTT.